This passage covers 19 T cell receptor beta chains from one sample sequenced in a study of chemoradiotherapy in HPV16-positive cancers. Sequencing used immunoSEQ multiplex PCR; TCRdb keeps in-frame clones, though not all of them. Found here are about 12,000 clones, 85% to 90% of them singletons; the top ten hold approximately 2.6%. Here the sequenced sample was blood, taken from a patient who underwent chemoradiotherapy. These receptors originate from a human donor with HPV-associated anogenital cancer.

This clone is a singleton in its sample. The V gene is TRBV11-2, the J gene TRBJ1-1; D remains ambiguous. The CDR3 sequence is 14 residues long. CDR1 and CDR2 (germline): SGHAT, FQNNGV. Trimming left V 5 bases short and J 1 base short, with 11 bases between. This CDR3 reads CASSNIQKNTEAFF. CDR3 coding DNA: TGTGCCAGCAGCAACATACAGAAGAACACTGAAGCTTTCTTT.

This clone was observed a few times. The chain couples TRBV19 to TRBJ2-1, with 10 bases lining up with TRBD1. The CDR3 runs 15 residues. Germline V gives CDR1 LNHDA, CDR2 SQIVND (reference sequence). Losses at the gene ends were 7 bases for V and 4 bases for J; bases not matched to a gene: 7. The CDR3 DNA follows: TGTGCCAGTACCTTCCGGGACAGGGGTTACAATGAGCAGTTCTTC. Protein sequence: CASTFRDRGYNEQFF.

For the CDR3, the DNA is TGCGCCAGCAGCCAGGCCGGGACTAGTTTATTCGCTGAGCAGTTCTTC. Encoded protein: CASSQAGTSLFAEQFF. The chain joins TRBV4-3 to TRBJ2-1; 8 nucleotides align to TRBD2. CDR1 LGHNA and CDR2 YSLEER come from the germline V gene. V shed 3 bases and J 9 bases; nucleotides not matched to a gene: 13. The CDR3 totals 16 residues.

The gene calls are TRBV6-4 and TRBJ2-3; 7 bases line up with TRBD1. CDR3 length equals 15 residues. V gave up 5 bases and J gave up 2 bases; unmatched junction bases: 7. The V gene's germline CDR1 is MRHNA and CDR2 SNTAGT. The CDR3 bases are TGTGCCAGCAGTACCGGGACAGAAGTCACAGATACGCAGTATTTT. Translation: CASSTGTEVTDTQYF.

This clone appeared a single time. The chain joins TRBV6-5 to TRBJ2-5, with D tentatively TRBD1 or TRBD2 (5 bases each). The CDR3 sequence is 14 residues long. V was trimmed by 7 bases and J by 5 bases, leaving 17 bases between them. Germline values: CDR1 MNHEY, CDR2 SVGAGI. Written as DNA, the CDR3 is TGTGCCAGCAATGGGGCAGGGACGGGCGAGACCCAGTACTTC. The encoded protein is CASNGAGTGETQYF.

The CDR3 DNA reads as TGTGCCAGTAGTATTAGGAGCAGGAGTAACTATGGCTACACCTTC. Amino acid sequence: CASSIRSRSNYGYTF. The gene calls are TRBV19 and TRBJ1-2; D remains ambiguous. This CDR3 has 15 amino acids. V was clipped by 3 bases and J by 1 base, with 12 bases between them. CDR1 is LNHDA and CDR2 is SQIVND in the germline V gene (reference sequence).

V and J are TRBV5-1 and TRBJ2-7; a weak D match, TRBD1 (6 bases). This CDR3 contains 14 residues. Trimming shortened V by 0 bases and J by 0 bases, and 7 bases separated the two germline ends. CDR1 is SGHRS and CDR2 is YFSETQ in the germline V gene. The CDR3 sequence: CASSLGQVSYEQYF. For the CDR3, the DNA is TGCGCCAGCAGCTTGGGACAGGTCTCCTACGAGCAGTACTTC.

The CDR3 coding sequence is TGCAGCGGTGATGGACAGGGGGTGTGGAATGAGCAGTTCTTC. Amino acids: CSGDGQGVWNEQFF. This sequence joins TRBV29-1 and TRBJ2-1; TRBD1 matches 10 bases. The V gene's germline CDR1 is SQVTM and CDR2 ANQGSEA. The CDR3 is 14 residues long. Trimming took 7 bases from V and 7 from J; bases not matched to a gene: 10.

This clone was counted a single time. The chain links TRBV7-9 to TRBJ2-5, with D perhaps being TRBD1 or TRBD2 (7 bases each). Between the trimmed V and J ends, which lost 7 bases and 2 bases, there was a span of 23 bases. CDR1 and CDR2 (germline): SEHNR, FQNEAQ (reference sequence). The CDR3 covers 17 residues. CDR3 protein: CASTLYWLRGGQETQYF. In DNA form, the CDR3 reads TGTGCCAGCACCTTGTACTGGCTCAGGGGGGGGCAAGAGACCCAGTACTTC.

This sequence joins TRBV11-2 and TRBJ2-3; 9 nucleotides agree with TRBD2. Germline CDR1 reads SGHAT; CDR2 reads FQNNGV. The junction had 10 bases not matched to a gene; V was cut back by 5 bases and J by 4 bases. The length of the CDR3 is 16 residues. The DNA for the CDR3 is TGTGCCAGCAGCCAAAGGGGACTAGCACGCCCAGATACGCAGTATTTT. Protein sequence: CASSQRGLARPDTQYF.

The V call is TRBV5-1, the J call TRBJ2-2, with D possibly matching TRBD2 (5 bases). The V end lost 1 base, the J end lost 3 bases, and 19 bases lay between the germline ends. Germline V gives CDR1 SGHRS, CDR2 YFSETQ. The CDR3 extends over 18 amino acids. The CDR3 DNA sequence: TGCGCCAGCAGCTTGAGTCGTGGAGGCGGACCGGACACCGGGGAGCTGTTTTTT. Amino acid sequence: CASSLSRGGGPDTGELFF.

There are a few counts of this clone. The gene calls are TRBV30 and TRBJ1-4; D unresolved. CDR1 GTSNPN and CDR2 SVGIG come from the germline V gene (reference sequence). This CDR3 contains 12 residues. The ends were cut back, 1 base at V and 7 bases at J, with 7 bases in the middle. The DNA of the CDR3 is TGTGCCTGGAGTGGACGTGGTGAAAAACTGTTTTTT. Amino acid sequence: CAWSGRGEKLFF.

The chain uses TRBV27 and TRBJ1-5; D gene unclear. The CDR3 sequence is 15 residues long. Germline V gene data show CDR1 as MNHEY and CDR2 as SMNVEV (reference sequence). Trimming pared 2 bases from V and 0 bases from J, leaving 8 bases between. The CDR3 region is CASSLIHLSNQPQHF. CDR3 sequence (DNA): TGTGCCAGCAGTTTAATTCACCTTAGCAATCAGCCCCAGCATTTT.

CDR3 DNA sequence: TGTGCCAGCAGCTTAGGGGGACAACGACGACGGGGCTACACCTTC. Translated: CASSLGGQRRRGYTF. The J gene is TRBJ1-2, the V gene TRBV7-3; TRBD1 might be the D (6 bases). V was shortened by 2 bases and J by 8 bases, with 18 bases between the two germline ends. This CDR3 spans 15 amino acids. Germline V CDR1 and CDR2: SGHTA, FQGTGA.

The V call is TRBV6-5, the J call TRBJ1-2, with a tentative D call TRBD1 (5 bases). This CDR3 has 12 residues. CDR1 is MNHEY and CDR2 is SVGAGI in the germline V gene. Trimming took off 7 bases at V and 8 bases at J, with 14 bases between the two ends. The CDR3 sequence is CASTKGTEGYTF. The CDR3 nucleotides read TGTGCCAGCACCAAGGGGACGGAGGGCTACACCTTC.

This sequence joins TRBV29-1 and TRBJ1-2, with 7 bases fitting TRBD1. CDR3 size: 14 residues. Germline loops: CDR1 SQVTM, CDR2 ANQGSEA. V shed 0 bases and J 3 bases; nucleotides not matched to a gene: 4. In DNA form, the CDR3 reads TGCAGCGTTGAAGATATCGGGACAGACTATGGCTACACCTTC. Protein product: CSVEDIGTDYGYTF.

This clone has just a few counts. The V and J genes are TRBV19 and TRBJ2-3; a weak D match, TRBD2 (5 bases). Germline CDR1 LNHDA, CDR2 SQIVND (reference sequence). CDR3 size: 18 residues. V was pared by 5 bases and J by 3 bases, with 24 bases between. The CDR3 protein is CASSSRGALGFGTDTQYF. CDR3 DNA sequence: TGTGCCAGTAGTTCCCGGGGAGCGCTCGGATTCGGGACAGATACGCAGTATTTT.

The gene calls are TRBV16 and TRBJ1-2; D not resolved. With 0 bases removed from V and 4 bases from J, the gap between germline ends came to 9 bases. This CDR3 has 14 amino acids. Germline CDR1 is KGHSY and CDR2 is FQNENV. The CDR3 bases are TGTGCCAGCAGCCAATCTCCCAGGCCCTATGGCTACACCTTC. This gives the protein CASSQSPRPYGYTF. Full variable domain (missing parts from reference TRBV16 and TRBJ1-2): GEEVAQTPKHLVRGEGQKAKLYCAPIKGHSYVFWYQQVLKNEFKFLISFQNENVFDETGMPKERFSAKCLPNSPCSLEIQATKLEDSAVYFCASSQSPRPYGYTFGSGTRLTVV.

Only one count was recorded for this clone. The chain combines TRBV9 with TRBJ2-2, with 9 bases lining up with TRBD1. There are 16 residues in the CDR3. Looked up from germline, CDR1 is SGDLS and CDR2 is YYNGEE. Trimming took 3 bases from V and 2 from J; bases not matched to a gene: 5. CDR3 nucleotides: TGTGCCAGCAGCGCCACAGGGGGCGCCAACACCGGGGAGCTGTTTTTT. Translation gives CASSATGGANTGELFF. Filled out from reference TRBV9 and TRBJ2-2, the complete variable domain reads DSGVTQTPKHLITATGQRVTLRCSPRSGDLSVYWYQQSLDQGLQFLIQYYNGEERAKGNILERFSAQQFPDLHSELNLSSLELGDSALYFCASSATGGANTGELFFGEGSRLTVL.